This T cell receptor (beta chain) was recovered during a study of blood T cell repertoires in COVID-19 (dated by TCRdb to 2019 to 2021). With regard to the full study: Samples from collaborators originated in the United States, Italy and Spain and spanned both the acute and convalescent phases of COVID-19. The material from the prospective study consisted of cDNA or gDNA derived from T cells, B-cell-depleted T cells, or PBMCs. The dataset comprised deeply sampled blood TCRbeta repertoires from subjects exposed to, actively infected with, or recovered from COVID-19. The repertoires were made available in a free public database intended to serve as a resource for research on the immune response to SARS-CoV-2. Samples were obtained from the ongoing ImmuneRACE study (first 160 participants) and from 1,254 subjects provided by 6 global collaborators. Sample metadata almost always included a de-identified subject ID, COVID-19 status, age in years and sex. Where available, HLA class I and class II types were taken from metadata supplied by the sample provider and were not determined by assay-based typing. The full study reports these points: How much clinical and demographic metadata was included differed by source and by participant, and the metadata was provided uncurated.

Whole blood was collected in K2EDTA tubes by collaborating institutions according to the institutions' own protocols. For TCRbeta analysis, collaborator samples were shipped as frozen whole blood, as isolated PBMCs, or as DNA extracted from either sample type. CDR1 and CDR2 are drawn from the germline V gene: MNHEY, SVGEGT. Trimming removed 5 bases from V and 0 bases from J; the gene matches leave 5 bases unexplained. Counted from cysteine to phenylalanine, this CDR3 has 16 amino acids. Solely the CDR3 DNA is kept, with 48 bases framed from the first base. TCRbeta CDR3 regions were amplified from genomic DNA using the immunoSEQ Assay, a bias-controlled multiplex PCR. The study's own analysis went as follows. The number of nucleated cells in each sample was estimated by amplification of reference gene primers within the assay. Sequence reads were collapsed and filtered to measure the absolute abundance of every unique TCRbeta CDR3 rearrangement. For each sample, productive Simpson clonality was calculated by taking the square root of Simpson's diversity index across productive rearrangements. TCRdb stores this immuneACCESS table with in-frame sequences only. Part of the clones is absent; in the studies checked, under half of the shortfall reflects unresolved V genes, and no reason is known for the rest. V, J and clone size were drawn from that table, and D and trimming were deduced from the DNA. The sample includes some 78,000 clones, with roughly 84% observed a single time. The top ten constitute 3% to 4.5% of the sample.

As concerns this clone: No antigen is known for it. There are no base qualities to consult, and no much larger clone falls within one base.

What was sequenced was peripheral blood. The TCR was taken from a man between 45 and 60 years old with acute or convalescent COVID-19. The V gene is TRBV6-2 or TRBV6-3 and the J gene is TRBJ2-2; TRBD1 aligns with 8 central bases. The DNA sequence reads TGTGCCAGCAGTGCCCTGGGACAGGCGAACACCGGGGAGCTGTTTTTT. This codes for CASSALGQANTGELFF.